This T cell receptor (beta chain) was recorded in a study of cytomegalovirus exposure and HLA in healthy donors. Whole-study findings and limits: Using the classifier, cytomegalovirus status was reportedly diagnosed with high specificity and sensitivity.

Trimming stripped 7 bases from V and 5 bases from J, with 15 bases between. This CDR3 is built from 13 residues. The germline gives CDR1 SGHNT, CDR2 YYREEE (reference sequence). PCR primers comprised 60 Vbeta and 13 Jbeta primers. The assay was immunoSEQ multiplex PCR, and TCRdb's table has in-frame clones only and misses some. In the table there are tens of thousands of clones, nearly 70% of which are singletons. This clone appeared once. Its specificity is unknown. The clonotype comes from a man aged 50 to 60 in good health and CMV-seronegative. The rearrangement uses TRBV5-4 and TRBJ2-5, with a weak D call TRBD2 (5 bases). What was sequenced was PBMCs. In DNA form, the CDR3 reads TGTGCCAGCCACAGAGAGGGCGGGGAGACCCAGTACTTC. It yields the protein CASHREGGETQYF. Together with reference TRBV5-4 and TRBJ2-5, the CDR3 gives the full variable domain: ETGVTQSPTHLIKTRGQQVTLRCSSQSGHNTVSWYQQALGQGPQFIFQYYREEENGRGNFPPRFSGLQFPNYSSELNVNALELDDSALYLCASHREGGETQYFGPGTRLLVL.